The 23 T cell receptor beta chains below were found in one sample sequenced in a study of cytomegalovirus exposure and HLA in healthy donors. This PCR relied on a set of 60 Vbeta primers and 13 Jbeta primers. TCRdb's copy holds only in-frame clones and misses some; the assay was immunoSEQ multiplex PCR. The table for this sample gives around 210,000 clones. The sample comprised PBMCs. The receptors derive from a girl aged 2-9 years in good health and CMV-seropositive.

The CDR3 reads CASRRQGITDTQYF. The CDR3 DNA sequence: TGCGCCAGCAGACGACAGGGGATTACAGATACGCAGTATTTT. The J gene is TRBJ2-3, the V gene TRBV5-1; TRBD1 matches at 8 bases. The V segment lost 5 bases and the J segment 3 bases; nucleotides outside the gene matches: 5. The CDR3 is made up of 14 amino acids. The germline CDR1 and CDR2 sequences are SGHRS and YFSETQ.

For the CDR3, the DNA is TGTGCCAGCAGTGCCCGGACAGGGGGCTCCTACGAGCAGTACTTC. Residues: CASSARTGGSYEQYF. The V gene is TRBV2, the J gene TRBJ2-7, with 10 positions matching TRBD1. V trimming: 4 bases; J trimming: 0 bases; junction bases outside the gene matches: 3. Per germline, CDR1 SNHLY and CDR2 FYNNEI. The CDR3 consists of 15 residues.

This chain uses TRBV6-5 with TRBJ1-2; D may be TRBD1 (5 bases). V lost 0 bases, J lost 4 bases, and 15 bases lay in between. The length of the CDR3 is 16 residues. The V gene's germline CDR1 is MNHEY and CDR2 SVGAGI. The CDR3 reads CASSYSDRVLSYGYTF. CDR3 DNA: TGTGCCAGCAGTTACTCTGACAGAGTTCTTAGCTATGGCTACACCTTC.

The V and J genes are TRBV6-1 and TRBJ2-5; D is ambiguous. The J call is doubtful: the DNA matches TRBJ2-7 better. Per the germline V gene, CDR1 is MNHNS and CDR2 is SASEGT. The CDR3 is made up of 17 amino acids. Written as DNA, the CDR3 is TGTGCCAGCGGTGGGTTAGGTAGAACCCCTCGAGGCGACGAGCAGTACTTC. The encoded protein is CASGGLGRTPRGDEQYF.

The rearrangement uses TRBV20-1 and TRBJ2-7, with D perhaps matching TRBD1 (5 bases). Germline V gives CDR1 DFQATT, CDR2 SNEGSKA (reference sequence). Trimming left V 6 bases short and J 5 bases short, with 11 bases between. This CDR3 spans 11 amino acids. The CDR3 nucleotides read TGCAGTGCCTCCGTGGGGCACGAGCAGTACTTC. It encodes CSASVGHEQYF.

The gene calls are TRBV28 and TRBJ2-7, with D maybe TRBD1 (6 bases). V was trimmed by 6 bases and J by 8 bases, leaving 11 bases between them. There are 11 residues in the CDR3. Germline CDR1 MDHEN, CDR2 SYDVKM. The CDR3 here is CASRLGQQQYF. The CDR3 DNA reads TGTGCCAGCAGACTAGGACAGCAGCAGTACTTC.

The chain combines TRBV19 with TRBJ2-4; D is uncertain. V lost 5 bases to trimming and J lost 0 bases, with 20 bases between them. The CDR3 totals 18 residues. Germline CDR1 is LNHDA and CDR2 is SQIVND (reference sequence). The CDR3: CASSPSVRQALAKNIQYF. CDR3 coding DNA: TGTGCCAGTAGTCCCTCGGTTAGGCAGGCTTTAGCCAAAAACATTCAGTACTTC.

This chain links TRBV13 with TRBJ2-1, with D perhaps matching TRBD2 (6 bases). Trimming took off 5 bases at V and 7 bases at J, with 9 bases between the two ends. The germline V gene has CDR1 PRHDT and CDR2 FYEKMQ (reference sequence). This CDR3 has 12 residues. The CDR3 sequence is CASSAGGNEQFF. CDR3 bases: TGTGCCAGCAGCGCCGGGGGTAATGAGCAGTTCTTC.

The rearrangement links TRBV10-3 to TRBJ2-3, with TRBD2 identical over 7 bases. The V gene's germline CDR1 is ENHRY and CDR2 SYGVKD. This CDR3 is built from 15 residues. V was pared by 6 bases and J by 4 bases, with 10 bases of the junction left unmatched. The CDR3 sequence: CAISRSGGSADTQYF. In nucleotides, the CDR3 is TGTGCCATCAGCCGGTCTGGCGGGAGCGCAGATACGCAGTATTTT.

The rearrangement links TRBV5-1 to TRBJ2-7; D is unresolved. CDR1 is SGHRS and CDR2 is YFSETQ in the germline V gene. V gave up 2 bases and J gave up 5 bases, with 11 bases separating them. This CDR3 contains 13 residues. The CDR3 bases are TGCGCCAGCAGCTTCTCAGATCGGGACGAGCAGTACTTC. Encoded protein: CASSFSDRDEQYF.

Of note for this clone: Sequence at one end of the junction differs from germline and may be a read error. V gene TRBV7-2 combines with J gene TRBJ2-7, with TRBD2 matching 8 bases. The CDR3 contains 14 residues. CDR1 and CDR2 (germline): SGHTA, FQGNSA. In DNA form, the CDR3 reads TGTGCCAGCAGCCCTCCTGGCGGGAGGACCGAGGGGAACTTC. This encodes CASSPPGGRTEGNF.

CDR3 region: CASSQRLATSTDTQYF. CDR3 bases: TGTGCCAGCAGCCAACGACTAGCGACTAGCACAGATACGCAGTATTTT. The chain joins TRBV28 to TRBJ2-3; 8 nucleotides line up with TRBD2. The CDR3 has 16 amino acids. Per the germline V gene, CDR1 is MDHEN and CDR2 is SYDVKM. The ends lost 6 bases at V and 0 bases at J; junction bases unmatched: 8.

V and J are TRBV20-1 and TRBJ2-1, with unresolved D. Germline assignment: CDR1 DFQATT and CDR2 SNEGSKA (reference sequence). The length of the CDR3 is 11 residues. Trimming stripped 2 bases from V and 8 bases from J, with 7 bases between. The CDR3 nucleotides read TGCAGTGCTAGATCTTCGGATGAGCAGTTCTTC. It specifies CSARSSDEQFF.

The rearrangement links TRBV11-3 to TRBJ2-1, with 10 positions matching TRBD2. J lost 7 bases, V lost 7 bases, and 4 bases had no gene match. CDR1 is SGHNT, CDR2 YENEEA, per germline. This CDR3 region has 13 residues. The chain's CDR3 is CASKREGQNEQFF. The CDR3 nucleotides are TGTGCCAGCAAGCGGGAGGGCCAGAATGAGCAGTTCTTC.

As DNA, the CDR3 is TGTGCCAGCAGCCCCCGGGACAGGGCTCGTTTGGGTCCTTACACTGAAGCTTTCTTT. Residues: CASSPRDRARLGPYTEAFF. The chain employs TRBV7-2 and TRBJ1-1, with TRBD1 matching over 9 bases. Germline V gives CDR1 SGHTA, CDR2 FQGNSA. This CDR3 spans 19 amino acids. Trimming took 5 bases from V and 3 from J; bases not matched to a gene: 19.

The chain couples TRBV4-2 to TRBJ2-1, with 7 bases aligning to TRBD2. With V trimmed by 4 bases and J by 7 bases, 16 bases remained unmatched. The CDR3 totals 17 residues. CDR1 and CDR2 (germline): LGHNA, YNFKEQ. For the CDR3, the DNA is TGTGCCAGCAGCCCTGCTGGCAACGGGAGGAAGGGGAATGAGCAGTTCTTC. Protein sequence: CASSPAGNGRKGNEQFF.

This sequence joins TRBV29-1 and TRBJ2-3; 10 bases agree with TRBD2. V was clipped by 3 bases and J by 2 bases; unmatched bases: 5. The CDR3 contains 15 residues. From germline, CDR1 is SQVTM and CDR2 ANQGSEA. The CDR3 DNA is TGCAGCGTTGACGGTAGCGGGAGGATCACAGATACGCAGTATTTT. Protein: CSVDGSGRITDTQYF.

The CDR3 bases are TGCGCCAGCAGCCCAAGGACAGGGGATGGCTACACCTTC. Amino acid sequence: CASSPRTGDGYTF. The chain couples TRBV5-1 to TRBJ1-2, with 9 bases that match TRBD1. The V gene end was trimmed by 4 bases and the J gene end by 6 bases; junction bases not matched to a gene: 4. This CDR3 comprises 13 residues. Germline V gene sequence: CDR1 SGHRS, CDR2 YFSETQ.

The chain recombines TRBV7-2 with TRBJ2-1; D unresolved. The CDR3 contains 14 residues. Germline CDR1 is SGHTA and CDR2 is FQGNSA. V lost 5 bases to trimming and J lost 3 bases, with 11 bases between them. This CDR3 reads CASSPPSGYNEQFF. The DNA of the CDR3 is TGTGCCAGCAGCCCCCCCAGTGGCTACAATGAGCAGTTCTTC.

CDR3 region: CASSFWREAYNEQFF. As DNA, the CDR3 is TGTGCCAGCAGTTTCTGGCGGGAAGCTTACAATGAGCAGTTCTTC. V and J are TRBV28 and TRBJ2-1, with TRBD2 as a possible D gene (6 bases). V lost 3 bases to trimming and J lost 4 bases, with 13 bases between them. CDR1 and CDR2 from the germline V gene are MDHEN and SYDVKM. The CDR3 runs 15 residues.

The CDR3 coding sequence is TGTGCCAGCAGTGACGGACTTACCTACGAGCAGTACTTC. Translated, it gives CASSDGLTYEQYF. The J gene is TRBJ2-7, the V gene TRBV7-9; a possible D gene is TRBD2 (5 bases). The length of the CDR3 is 13 residues. V lost 6 bases and J 2 bases, leaving 11 bases between the germline ends. CDR1 is SEHNR and CDR2 is FQNEAQ in the germline V gene (reference sequence).

V is TRBV30 and J is TRBJ2-7; TRBD1 aligns across 7 bases. This CDR3 spans 15 amino acids. V lost 5 bases, J lost 2 bases, and 12 bases stayed unmatched. Germline loops: CDR1 GTSNPN, CDR2 SVGIG (reference sequence). CDR3 DNA sequence: TGTGCCTGGGGTTTACCCGGGACAGTTGCCTACGAGCAGTACTTC. It yields the protein CAWGLPGTVAYEQYF.

V and J are TRBV19 and TRBJ1-1, with D unclear. V lost 5 bases, J lost 4 bases, and 11 bases lay in between. Germline V lookup: CDR1 LNHDA, CDR2 SQIVND (reference sequence). This CDR3 has 13 residues. DNA of the CDR3: TGTGCCAGTAGTGTTTCGGGAGGCACTGAAGCTTTCTTT. Its protein product is CASSVSGGTEAFF.